This TCR beta chain was observed in a study of T and B cells in COVID-19 patients. As for the study in general: Comorbidities linked to unfavorable COVID-19 outcome were present in about 90% of the 20 active-infection patients. Study-wide results and caveats: Active COVID-19 showed highly clonal TRB repertoires; recovery showed diversity and richness above healthy donors. Of about 2,400 TCR clusters found only in the recovered cohort, 31 had low generation probability.

From blood, about 250-500 ng of genomic DNA served as TRB template. This clonotype is labeled medium-sized. Its antigen remains unidentified. This CDR3 has 14 residues. Trimming took off 6 bases at V and 6 bases at J, with 15 bases between the two ends. Germline values: CDR1 SQVTM, CDR2 ANQGSEA. Multiplex PCR with BIOMED2 TRB-A/B primer pools amplified TRB rearrangements. In TCRdb, the multiplex PCR reads were re-called with MiXCR into one record per CDR3 protein. The sample records over a thousand distinct CDR3 sequences, under 35% being singletons. The sequence was collected from a human donor with active COVID-19. J is TRBJ1-6 and V is TRBV29-1; possible D gene TRBD1, 5 bases. The sample comprised blood. CDR3 sequence: CSVRDVGFNSPLHF. CDR3 nucleotide sequence: TGCAGCGTCAGGGACGTTGGATTTAATTCACCCCTCCACTTT. Full variable domain (outside the CDR3, taken from reference TRBV29-1 and TRBJ1-6): SAVISQKPSRDICQRGTSLTIQCQVDSQVTMMFWYRQQPGQSLTLIATANQGSEATYESGFVIDKFPISRPNLTFSTLTVSNMSPEDSSIYLCSVRDVGFNSPLHFGNGTRLTVT.